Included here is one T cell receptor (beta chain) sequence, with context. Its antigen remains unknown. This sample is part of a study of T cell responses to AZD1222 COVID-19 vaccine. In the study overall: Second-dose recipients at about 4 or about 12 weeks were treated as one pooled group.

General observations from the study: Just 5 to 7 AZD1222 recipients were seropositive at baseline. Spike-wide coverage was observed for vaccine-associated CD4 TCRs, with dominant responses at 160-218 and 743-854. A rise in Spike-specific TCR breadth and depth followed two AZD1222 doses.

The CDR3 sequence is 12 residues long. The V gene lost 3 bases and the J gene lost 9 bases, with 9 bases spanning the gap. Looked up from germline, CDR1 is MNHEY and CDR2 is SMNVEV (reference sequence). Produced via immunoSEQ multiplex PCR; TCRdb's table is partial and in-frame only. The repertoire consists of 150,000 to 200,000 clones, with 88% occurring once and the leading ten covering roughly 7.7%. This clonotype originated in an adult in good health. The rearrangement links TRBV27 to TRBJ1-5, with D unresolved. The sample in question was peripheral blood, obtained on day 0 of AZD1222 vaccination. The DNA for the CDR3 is TGTGCCAGCAGTTTCCTCCTGGGGCCCCAGCATTTT. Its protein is CASSFLLGPQHF.